This passage covers 8 T cell receptor beta chains from one sample sequenced in a study of shared clonotypes between healthy human individuals. Naive CD8 cells, CD45RO-negative and positively selected for CCR7, excluded terminally differentiated effector memory CD45RA+ cells. Profiled with immunoSEQ multiplex PCR; TCRdb holds only in-frame clones, not every one. This table has around 2,000,000 clones, 90% to 95% appearing once. Sequenced sample: naive CD8+ T cells from PBMCs. These receptors were taken from a man between 18 and 35 years old in good health. Some clones in this sample may be carry-over from other donors' samples.

The chain recombines TRBV11-2 with TRBJ2-2; 7 bases line up with TRBD2. Germline V gene data show CDR1 as SGHAT and CDR2 as FQNNGV. Germline trimming cut 4 bases from V and 3 bases from J; bases unmatched to any gene: 2. This CDR3 comprises 14 residues. CDR3 region: CASSSGGYTGELFF. For the CDR3, the DNA is TGTGCCAGCAGCTCGGGAGGTTACACCGGGGAGCTGTTTTTT.

This clone was picked up one time. V gene TRBV15 combines with J gene TRBJ1-4, with unresolved D. This CDR3 region has 14 residues. Germline CDR1 and CDR2: LNHNV and YYDKDF (reference sequence). Deletions cut 5 bases from V and 7 bases from J, with 14 bases between. The CDR3 DNA is TGTGCCACCAGCTCCTCTGCGGGCGGTGAAAAACTGTTTTTT. This gives the protein CATSSSAGGEKLFF.

V and J are TRBV7-6 and TRBJ1-5; a possible D gene is TRBD1 (5 bases). The CDR3 is made up of 13 amino acids. V lost 4 bases, J lost 4 bases, and 8 bases lay in between. Per the germline V gene, CDR1 is SGHVS and CDR2 is FNYEAQ. In DNA form, the CDR3 reads TGTGCCAGCAGCTCCGGGGGAAATCAGCCCCAGCATTTT. Translating gives CASSSGGNQPQHF.

The chain recombines TRBV7-9 with TRBJ2-2; D possibly matches TRBD1 or TRBD2 (5 bases each). Trimming took 4 bases from V and 11 from J, leaving 20 bases between them. The CDR3 consists of 15 residues. Germline CDR1 reads SEHNR; CDR2 reads FQNEAQ (reference sequence). The CDR3 region has the DNA TGTGCCAGCAGCTCACCGGGGACCCCCTCGATAGAGCTGTTTTTT. Its translation: CASSSPGTPSIELFF.

The CDR3 DNA reads TGTGCCAGCAGTGCAACCCCCCACAGTAACTATGGCTACACCTTC. It specifies CASSATPHSNYGYTF. This chain connects TRBV6-1 to TRBJ1-2, with D unresolved. Germline loops: CDR1 MNHNS, CDR2 SASEGT. Trimming removed 4 bases from V and 1 base from J, with 13 bases in between. CDR3 size: 15 residues.

This clone was counted only a few times. The chain recombines TRBV13 with TRBJ2-7; D might be TRBD1 or TRBD2, each matching 5 bases. This CDR3 has 12 amino acids. Trimming removed 1 base at V and 5 bases at J, with 6 bases between. The germline V gene has CDR1 PRHDT and CDR2 FYEKMQ (reference sequence). CDR3 loop: CASSLAGHEQYF. The CDR3 DNA reads TGTGCCAGCAGCTTAGCGGGGCACGAGCAGTACTTC.

The genes are TRBV15 and TRBJ2-5; 7 bases are a match to TRBD2. This CDR3 comprises 14 residues. With 0 bases clipped from V and 5 bases from J, the junction kept 3 bases outside the gene matches. Germline CDR1 LNHNV, CDR2 YYDKDF (reference sequence). CDR3 region: CATSRDSGRETQYF. CDR3 coding DNA: TGTGCCACCAGCAGAGATAGCGGGCGGGAGACCCAGTACTTC.

Only a few counts were recorded for this clone. The gene calls are TRBV30 and TRBJ1-2, with D unresolved. Trimming took off 5 bases at V and 4 bases at J, with 17 bases between the two ends. This CDR3 contains 14 residues. Germline CDR1 and CDR2: GTSNPN and SVGIG (reference sequence). CDR3 in DNA: TGTGCCTGGGTGGACCAACCCCCAGGCTATGGCTACACCTTC. Translated: CAWVDQPPGYGYTF.